What follows describes a single T cell receptor (beta chain). The sample belongs to a study of blood T cell repertoires in COVID-19. Whole-study context: T cells, B-cell-depleted T cells, or PBMCs supplied cDNA or gDNA.

V was shortened by 0 bases and J by 5 bases, with 13 bases between the two germline ends. Germline V gene data show CDR1 as MGHRA and CDR2 as YSYEKL. The CDR3 is made up of 15 amino acids. Per the original methods: It was from reference gene primer amplification that nucleated cell counts were estimated. TCRdb keeps only in-frame clones here, not all; method: immunoSEQ multiplex PCR. V and J calls and clone size are those listed in that table; D and trimming were worked out from the DNA. The table lists 60,000 or so clones, approximately 91% of them singletons, with 1.6% in the top ten. The receptor comes from a human donor in a cohort sampled during active COVID-19. The source material was peripheral blood. This sequence joins TRBV4-1 and TRBJ2-5; possible D gene TRBD2, 5 bases. CDR3 nucleotide sequence: TGCGCCAGCAGCCAAGATGGGTCCAGGAGGGAGACCCAGTACTTC. Its translation is CASSQDGSRRETQYF.